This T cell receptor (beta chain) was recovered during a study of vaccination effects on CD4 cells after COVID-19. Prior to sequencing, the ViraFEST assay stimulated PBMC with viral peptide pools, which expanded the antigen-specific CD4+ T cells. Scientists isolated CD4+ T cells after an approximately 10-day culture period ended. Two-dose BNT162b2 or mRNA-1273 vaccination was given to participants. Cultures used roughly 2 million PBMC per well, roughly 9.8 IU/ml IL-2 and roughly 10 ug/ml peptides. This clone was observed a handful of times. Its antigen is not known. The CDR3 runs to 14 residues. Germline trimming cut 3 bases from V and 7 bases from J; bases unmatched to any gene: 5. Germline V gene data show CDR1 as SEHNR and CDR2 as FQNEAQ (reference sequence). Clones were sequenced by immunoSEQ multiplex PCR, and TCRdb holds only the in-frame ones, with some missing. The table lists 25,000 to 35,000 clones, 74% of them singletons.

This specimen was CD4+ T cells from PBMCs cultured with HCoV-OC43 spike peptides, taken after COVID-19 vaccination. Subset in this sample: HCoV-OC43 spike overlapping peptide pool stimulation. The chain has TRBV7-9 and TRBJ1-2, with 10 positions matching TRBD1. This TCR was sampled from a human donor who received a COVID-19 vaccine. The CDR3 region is CASSFDRGPGGYTF. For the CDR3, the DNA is TGTGCCAGCAGCTTTGACAGGGGGCCCGGTGGCTACACCTTC. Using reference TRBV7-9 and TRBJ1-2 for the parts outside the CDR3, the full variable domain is DTGVSQNPRHKITKRGQNVTFRCDPISEHNRLYWYRQTLGQGPEFLTYFQNEAQLEKSRLLSDRFSAERPKGSFSTLEIQRTEQGDSAMYLCASSFDRGPGGYTFGSGTRLTVV.